This T cell receptor beta chain appears in the sequencing data of a study of shared clonotypes between healthy human individuals. Turning to the study itself: The cohort comprised two women and a few men. Their ages spanned 18 to 49 years.

Using 200 ng DNA, around 30,000 T cell genomes, the sorted-subset replicate PCRs were run. This table comes from immunoSEQ multiplex PCR, and its TCRdb copy is limited to in-frame clones, with some not included. In the table there are about 2.1 million clones, roughly 93% of which are singletons. Notes on this clone: The antigen is undetermined. Other nucleotide sequences from this sample produce the same CDR3.

This CDR3 has 14 residues. Germline V gene sequence: CDR1 MNHEY, CDR2 SMNVEV (reference sequence). Between the trimmed V and J ends, which lost 6 bases and 2 bases, there was a span of 10 bases. As defined, naive CD8 cells were CD45RO-negative and positively selected for CCR7, with terminally differentiated effector memory CD45RA+ cells excluded. Study results and caveats: It was anticipated that sequencing depth would influence how many clonotypes donors shared.

The sequenced sample was naive CD8+ T cells from PBMCs. The J gene is TRBJ1-4, the V gene TRBV27, with D uncertain. This TCR was sampled from a man aged 18 to 29 in good health. Some clones in this sample may be carry-over from other donors' samples. The CDR3 loop reads CASSPRATNEKLFF. In nucleotides, the CDR3 is TGTGCCAGCAGCCCGAGAGCTACTAATGAAAAACTGTTTTTT.